Listed below are T cell receptor beta chains from one sample, sequenced in a study of CD8 T cells in Susac syndrome. TCRdb re-analysed the immunoSEQ multiplex PCR reads in MiXCR, keeping a single row per CDR3 protein. This table holds about 150,000 distinct CDR3 sequences, about 95% found once. Material for sequencing was CD8+ T cells from PBMCs. These receptors were taken from a human donor with multiple sclerosis. Each CDR3 is given with its conserved first and last residue.

TRBJ2-1,TRBV29-1,CSGHGGLSYNEQFF
TRBJ1-6,TRBV4-1,CASSQVLSWGRTDSPLHF
TRBJ1-1,TRBV9,CASRPPGGNTEAFF
TRBJ2-7,TRBV9,CASSPRQGFYEQYF
TRBJ2-1,TRBV30,CAWTPAGAGQFF
TRBJ2-3,TRBV9,CASSGGLAPDTQYF
TRBJ1-6,TRBV7-2,CASSLDHPGRVSPLHF
TRBJ1-2,TRBV30,CAWSVGGLYGYTF
TRBJ2-7,TRBV3-1,CASTPTGEQYF
TRBJ1-5,TRBV9,CASSGQGEQPQHF
TRBJ2-1,TRBV20-1,CSARPFDRSPTEEQFF
TRBJ1-3,TRBV7-9,CASSSPSGNTIYF
TRBJ2-5,TRBV10-3,CAISESGWETQYF
TRBJ1-1,TRBV19,CASSTDARTYDTEAFF
TRBJ2-1,TRBV6-5,CASSFLTSGVGNEQFF
TRBJ2-1,TRBV9,CASSVGYGLEGEQFF
TRBJ2-7,TRBV30,CAWSVNGYEQYF
TRBJ2-3,TRBV14,CASSRRGGPFTDTQYF
TRBJ2-5,TRBV20-1,CSARVKRGQETQYF
TRBJ2-1,TRBV6-1,CASKEVYNEQFF
TRBJ2-3,TRBV7-9,CASSLVVDGTQYF